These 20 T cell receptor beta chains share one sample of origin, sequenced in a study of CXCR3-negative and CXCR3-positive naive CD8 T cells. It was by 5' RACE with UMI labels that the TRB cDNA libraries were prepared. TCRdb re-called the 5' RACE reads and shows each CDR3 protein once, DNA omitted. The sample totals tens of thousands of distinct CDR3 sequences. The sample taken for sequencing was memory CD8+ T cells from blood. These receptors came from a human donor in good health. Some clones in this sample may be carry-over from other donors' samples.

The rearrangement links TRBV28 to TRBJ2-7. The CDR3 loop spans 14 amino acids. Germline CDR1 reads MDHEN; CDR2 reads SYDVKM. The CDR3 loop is CASSLAGATFEQYF.

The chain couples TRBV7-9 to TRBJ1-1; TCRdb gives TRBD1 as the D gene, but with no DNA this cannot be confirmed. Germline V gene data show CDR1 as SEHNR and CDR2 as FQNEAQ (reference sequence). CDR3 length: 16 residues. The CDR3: CASSGRLGAENTEAFF. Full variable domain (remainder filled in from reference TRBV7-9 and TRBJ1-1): DTGVSQNPRHKITKRGQNVTFRCDPISEHNRLYWYRQTLGQGPEFLTYFQNEAQLEKSRLLSDRFSAERPKGSFSTLEIQRTEQGDSAMYLCASSGRLGAENTEAFFGQGTRLTVV.

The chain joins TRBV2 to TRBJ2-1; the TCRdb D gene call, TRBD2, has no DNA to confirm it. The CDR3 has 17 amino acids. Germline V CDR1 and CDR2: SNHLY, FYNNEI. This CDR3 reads CASSAEPTSASSNEQFF.

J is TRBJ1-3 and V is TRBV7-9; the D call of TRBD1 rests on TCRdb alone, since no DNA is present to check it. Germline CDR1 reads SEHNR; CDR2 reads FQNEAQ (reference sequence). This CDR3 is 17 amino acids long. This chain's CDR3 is CASGSETGTSSGNTIYF.

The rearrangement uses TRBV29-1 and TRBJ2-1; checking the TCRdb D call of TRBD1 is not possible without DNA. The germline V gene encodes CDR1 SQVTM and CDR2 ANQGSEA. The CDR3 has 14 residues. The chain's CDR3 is CSVQTGIREGEQFF.

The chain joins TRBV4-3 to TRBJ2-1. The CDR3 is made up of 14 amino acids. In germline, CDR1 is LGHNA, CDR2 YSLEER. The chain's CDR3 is CASSQDAQYNEQFF.

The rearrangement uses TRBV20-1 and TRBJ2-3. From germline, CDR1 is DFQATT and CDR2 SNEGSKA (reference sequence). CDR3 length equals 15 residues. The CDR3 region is CSARDLWGVADTQYF.

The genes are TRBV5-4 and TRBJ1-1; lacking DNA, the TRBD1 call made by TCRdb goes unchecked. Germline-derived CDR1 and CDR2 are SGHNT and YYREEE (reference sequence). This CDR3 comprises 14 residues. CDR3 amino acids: CASSLRDMNTEAFF.

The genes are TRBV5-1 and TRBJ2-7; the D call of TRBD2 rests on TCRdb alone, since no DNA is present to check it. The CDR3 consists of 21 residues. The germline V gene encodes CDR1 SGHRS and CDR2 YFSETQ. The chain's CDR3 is CASTLTPSGTSGGPKAYEQYF.

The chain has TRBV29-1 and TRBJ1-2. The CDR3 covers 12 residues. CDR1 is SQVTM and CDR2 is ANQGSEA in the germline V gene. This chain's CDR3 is CSSGDADGGYTF.

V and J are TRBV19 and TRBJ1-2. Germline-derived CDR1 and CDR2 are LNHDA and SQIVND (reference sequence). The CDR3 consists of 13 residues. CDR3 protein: CASSIRGNRGYTF.

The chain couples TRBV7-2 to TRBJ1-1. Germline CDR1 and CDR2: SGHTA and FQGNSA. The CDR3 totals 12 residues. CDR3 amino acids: CASSRGYTEAFF.

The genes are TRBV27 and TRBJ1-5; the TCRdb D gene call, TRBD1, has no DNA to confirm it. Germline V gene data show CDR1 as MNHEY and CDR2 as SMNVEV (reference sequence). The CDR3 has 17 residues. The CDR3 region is CASKLQGLQGNNQPQHF.

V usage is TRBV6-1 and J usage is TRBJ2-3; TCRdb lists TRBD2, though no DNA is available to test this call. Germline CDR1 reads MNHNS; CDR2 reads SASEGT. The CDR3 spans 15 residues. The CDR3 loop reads CASSEKAGGPDTQYF.

The CDR3 loop reads CASSSAIIWQTQYF. The chain joins TRBV12-3 or TRBV12-4 to TRBJ2-5. This CDR3 spans 14 amino acids.

The CDR3 here is CASSPPPGVNEQFF. V and J are TRBV5-1 and TRBJ2-1; the TCRdb D gene call, TRBD1, has no DNA to confirm it. Germline V gives CDR1 SGHRS, CDR2 YFSETQ. The CDR3 sequence is 14 residues long.

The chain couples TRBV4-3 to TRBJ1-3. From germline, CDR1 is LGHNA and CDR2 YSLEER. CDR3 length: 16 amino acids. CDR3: CASSQDLPGSGNTIYF.

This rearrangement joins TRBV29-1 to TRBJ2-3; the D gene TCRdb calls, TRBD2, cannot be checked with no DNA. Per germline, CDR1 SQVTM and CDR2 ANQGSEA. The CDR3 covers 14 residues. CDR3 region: CSVEGDYQLDTQYF.

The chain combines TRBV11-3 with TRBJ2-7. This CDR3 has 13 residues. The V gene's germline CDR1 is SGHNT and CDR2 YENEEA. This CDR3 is CASSLAASYEQYF.

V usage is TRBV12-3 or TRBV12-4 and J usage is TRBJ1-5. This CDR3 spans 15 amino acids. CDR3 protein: CASSLRLTRNQPQHF.